This T cell receptor beta chain came from a study of technical replicates of blood from several donors. This CDR3 is 14 amino acids long. The germline V gene has CDR1 SGHTA and CDR2 FQGNSA. V was pared by 8 bases and J by 3 bases, with 7 bases of the junction left unmatched. Produced via immunoSEQ multiplex PCR; TCRdb's table is partial and in-frame only. Among roughly 83,000 clones listed, approximately 92% were seen once. Material for sequencing was T cells isolated from PBMCs. The sequence was collected from a human donor in good health. The rearrangement links TRBV7-2 to TRBJ2-7; TRBD1 agrees at 10 bases. The CDR3 DNA reads TGTGCCAGCGGACAGGGGGACCACATCTACGAGCAGTACTTC. Translated, it gives CASGQGDHIYEQYF.